This TCR beta chain was profiled in a study of T cells after yellow fever vaccination. From the 5' RACE reads, TCRdb called clonotypes with MiXCR, one entry per CDR3 protein. The profile covers about 320,000 distinct CDR3 sequences, with approximately 13% appearing a single time and roughly 3.1% taken by the ten largest. This clonotype was obtained from a man in his late teens or twenties who received the YFV17D yellow fever vaccine. The sample consisted of CD4+ T cells sorted from PBMCs, taken 15 days after the yellow fever booster vaccination.

CDR3 sequence (DNA): TGTGCCAGCAGTACAGGGGCAAGGGAGCAGTACTTC. Amino acids: CASSTGAREQYF. The gene calls are TRBV9 and TRBJ2-7; 7 bases map to TRBD1. CDR1 is SGDLS, CDR2 YYNGEE, per germline. V trimming: 5 bases; J trimming: 7 bases; junction bases outside the gene matches: 6. This CDR3 is 12 amino acids long.